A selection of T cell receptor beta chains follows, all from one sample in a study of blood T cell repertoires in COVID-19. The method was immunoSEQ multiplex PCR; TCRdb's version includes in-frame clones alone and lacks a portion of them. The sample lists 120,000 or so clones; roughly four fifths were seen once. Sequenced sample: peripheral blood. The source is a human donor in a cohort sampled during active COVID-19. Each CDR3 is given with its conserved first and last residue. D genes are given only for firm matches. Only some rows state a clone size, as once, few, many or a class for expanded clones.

DNA: TGTGCCAGCAGCCGCGTCGGGGGGCGCGATGAGCAGTTCTTC
CDR3: CASSRVGGRDEQFF
J: TRBJ2-1
V: TRBV3-1/TRBV3-2
size: -
D: -

DNA: TGTGCCAGCAGTGTCGGACGAGGGCTCGAAAAACTGTTTTTT
CDR3: CASSVGRGLEKLFF
J: TRBJ1-4
V: TRBV28
size: -
D: -

DNA: TGTGCCAGCAGCCCTTATAGCGGGGGGCAATACAATGAGCAGTTCTTC
CDR3: CASSPYSGGQYNEQFF
J: TRBJ2-1
V: TRBV4-2
size: -
D: TRBD2

DNA: TGTGCCAGCAGCCTGGGTCCCGGGACAGGGTTCTTC
CDR3: CASSLGPGTGFF
J: TRBJ2-1
V: TRBV5-8
size: -
D: TRBD1

DNA: TGCGCCAGCAGTCGACAGGGGTTTCTCTCCTACGAGCAGTACTTC
CDR3: CASSRQGFLSYEQYF
J: TRBJ2-7
V: TRBV10-2
size: -
D: TRBD1

DNA: TGTGCCAGCACAGCAGGACTAGCAAGCAATGAGCAGTTCTTC
CDR3: CASTAGLASNEQFF
J: TRBJ2-1
V: TRBV6-5
size: -
D: TRBD2

DNA: TGTGCCAGCAGTTTAAACCCAGGGGGCTCCTATGGCTACACCTTC
CDR3: CASSLNPGGSYGYTF
J: TRBJ1-2
V: TRBV28
size: -
D: TRBD1

DNA: TGTGCCAGTAGTATAGAGGGCCAACTTACGGACAATGAGCAGTTCTTC
CDR3: CASSIEGQLTDNEQFF
J: TRBJ2-1
V: TRBV19
size: -
D: -

DNA: TGTGCCAGGAGCAGGGATAGCAATCAGCCCCAGCATTTT
CDR3: CARSRDSNQPQHF
J: TRBJ1-5
V: TRBV6-5
size: few
D: -

DNA: TGTGCCAGCGGACAGGGAGATGAGCAGTTCTTC
CDR3: CASGQGDEQFF
J: TRBJ2-1
V: TRBV6-5
size: -
D: TRBD1

DNA: TGTGCCAGCAGTGAAACCGGGACAGTGGGGAGTGAAAAACTGTTTTTT
CDR3: CASSETGTVGSEKLFF
J: TRBJ1-4
V: TRBV2
size: once
D: TRBD1

DNA: TGTGCCAGCAGCTCCATGCACTTAGCGGGGGGCAACAATGAGCAGTTCTTC
CDR3: CASSSMHLAGGNNEQFF
J: TRBJ2-1
V: TRBV5-4
size: -
D: TRBD2

DNA: TGCGCCAGCAGCTTGGAAGGGGAGGCTGGCTACACCTTC
CDR3: CASSLEGEAGYTF
J: TRBJ1-2
V: TRBV5-1
size: -
D: -

DNA: TGCGCCAGCAGCCAAGAGTGGGGGGGCGTCGGGGAGCTGTTTTTT
CDR3: CASSQEWGGVGELFF
J: TRBJ2-2
V: TRBV4-3
size: -
D: -

DNA: TGCGCCACCACAAGAATCGGGACAGGGAACACTGAAGCTTTCTTT
CDR3: CATTRIGTGNTEAFF
J: TRBJ1-1
V: TRBV4-1
size: -
D: TRBD1

DNA: TGTGCCAGCAGTTACGTGGGGGCCCTTAGCAATCAGCCCCAGCATTTT
CDR3: CASSYVGALSNQPQHF
J: TRBJ1-5
V: TRBV6-6
size: -
D: -

DNA: TGTGCCAGCAGCCGGACAACAAATACTGAAGCTTTCTTT
CDR3: CASSRTTNTEAFF
J: TRBJ1-1
V: TRBV3-1/TRBV3-2
size: -
D: -

DNA: TGTGCCAGCAGCCCCCACGGAGCGGGGGAAAAACTGTTTTTT
CDR3: CASSPHGAGEKLFF
J: TRBJ1-4
V: TRBV7-2
size: -
D: -

DNA: TGTGCCAGCAGCTTTTCGAGGAATGAGCAGTTCTTC
CDR3: CASSFSRNEQFF
J: TRBJ2-1
V: TRBV5-6
size: -
D: -

DNA: TGTGCCAGCAGGGGGCGGGGCGAGCAGTACTTC
CDR3: CASRGRGEQYF
J: TRBJ2-7
V: TRBV6-5
size: few
D: -

DNA: TGTGCCAGCAGTTTAGGCTTGGCGGGGAATCAGCCCCAGCATTTT
CDR3: CASSLGLAGNQPQHF
J: TRBJ1-5
V: TRBV27
size: -
D: -

DNA: TGTGCCAGCAGCTTAAAGGGGGCAGGGGCTGGCTATGGCTACACCTTC
CDR3: CASSLKGAGAGYGYTF
J: TRBJ1-2
V: TRBV7-8
size: few
D: TRBD1

DNA: TGCGCCAGCAGCCAAGCGTCAGGGGCTGGCTACGAGCAGTACTTC
CDR3: CASSQASGAGYEQYF
J: TRBJ2-7
V: TRBV4-3
size: -
D: -

DNA: TGTGCCAGCAGCGTAGATAGCGGGGGGGGTTACGAGCAGTACTTC
CDR3: CASSVDSGGGYEQYF
J: TRBJ2-7
V: TRBV9
size: -
D: TRBD2

DNA: TGCGCCAGCAGCTTGCTGGGACTGACCTACGAGCAGTACTTC
CDR3: CASSLLGLTYEQYF
J: TRBJ2-7
V: TRBV5-1
size: -
D: -